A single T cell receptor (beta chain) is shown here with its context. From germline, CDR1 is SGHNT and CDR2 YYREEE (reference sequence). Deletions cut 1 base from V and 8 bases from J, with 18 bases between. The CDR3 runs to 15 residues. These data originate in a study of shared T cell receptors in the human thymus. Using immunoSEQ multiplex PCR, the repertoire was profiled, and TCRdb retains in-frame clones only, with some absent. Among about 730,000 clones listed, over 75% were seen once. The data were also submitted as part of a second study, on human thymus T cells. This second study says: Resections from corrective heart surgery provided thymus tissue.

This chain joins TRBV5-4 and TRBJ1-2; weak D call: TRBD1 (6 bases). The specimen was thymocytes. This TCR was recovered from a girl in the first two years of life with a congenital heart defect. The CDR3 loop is CASSLIRRGQGGYTF. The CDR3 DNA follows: TGTGCCAGCAGCTTGATTCGGCGGGGGCAGGGAGGCTACACCTTC.